The next 21 T cell receptor beta chains were all read from a single sample in a study of CD8 T cells in Susac syndrome. Random hexamers were used to reverse transcribe the RNA input (about 0.5 to 1 ug). MiXCR was run by TCRdb on the immunoSEQ multiplex PCR reads, yielding one entry per CDR3 protein. The table lists around 20,000 distinct CDR3 sequences, around 96% of them singletons. Source material: CD8+ T cells from PBMCs. These receptors were obtained from a human donor in good health.

This chain links TRBV4-3 with TRBJ2-7; TRBD2 matches at 7 bases. Per the germline V gene, CDR1 is LGHNA and CDR2 is YSLEER. Trimming cost V 3 bases and J 1 base; bases outside gene matches: 9. This CDR3 is built from 16 residues. Written as DNA, the CDR3 is TGCGCCAGCAGCCATATCCCTAGCGGCGGGTCCTACGAGCAGTACGTC. It is translated as CASSHIPSGGSYEQYV.

This clonotype was picked up one time. The chain joins TRBV6-2 or TRBV6-3 to TRBJ2-7; the match to TRBD2 covers 7 bases. J was trimmed by 2 bases and V by 5 bases; bases with no gene match: 6. The CDR3 runs to 14 residues. CDR1 and CDR2 from the germline V gene are MNHEY and SVGEGT. The CDR3 protein is CASSKRDLAYEQYF. The CDR3 DNA reads TGTGCCAGCAGTAAGCGGGACCTCGCCTACGAGCAGTACTTC.

The chain recombines TRBV6-2 or TRBV6-3 with TRBJ2-1; D gene uncertain. The CDR3 totals 13 residues. With 3 bases removed from V and 5 bases from J, the gap between germline ends came to 8 bases. Germline V CDR1 and CDR2: MNHEY, SVGEGT. The CDR3 sequence: CASSYWRHNEQFF. The DNA of the CDR3 is TGTGCCAGCAGTTATTGGCGGCACAATGAGCAGTTCTTC.

This clonotype occurred once. J is TRBJ2-7 and V is TRBV30; D is unresolved. The CDR3 is 13 residues long. In germline, CDR1 is GTSNPN, CDR2 SVGIG (reference sequence). With 2 bases removed from V and 6 bases from J, the gap between germline ends came to 14 bases. The CDR3 coding sequence is TGTGCCTGGAGTTCTGTGGCTAGGGCCGAGCAGTACGTC. Translated: CAWSSVARAEQYV.

This clonotype was seen a single time. J is TRBJ2-2 and V is TRBV27; a weak D match, TRBD2 (7 bases). Germline V CDR1 and CDR2: MNHEY, SMNVEV (reference sequence). The germline V and J ends were trimmed by 1 base and 8 bases, with 11 bases remaining between them. This CDR3 comprises 14 residues. The CDR3 region is CASSLLGGAGELFF. The CDR3 region has the DNA TGTGCCAGCAGTTTATTGGGGGGGGCGGGGGAGCTGTTTTTT.

This chain joins TRBV3-1 and TRBJ2-7; D remains unclear. Per germline, CDR1 LGHDT and CDR2 YNNKEL (reference sequence). The CDR3 is 12 residues long. The V gene lost 0 bases and the J gene lost 5 bases, with 5 bases spanning the gap. DNA for the CDR3: TGTGCCAGCAGCCAAGACAGGAACGAGCAGTACTTC. This encodes CASSQDRNEQYF.

The CDR3 loop is CASSGLAGTDTQYF. Here the CDR3 DNA reads TGTGCCAGCAGTGGACTAGCGGGCACAGATACGCAGTATTTT. V and J are TRBV27 and TRBJ2-3, with 10 bases fitting TRBD2. This CDR3 spans 14 amino acids. V lost 5 bases, J lost 1 base, and 0 bases stayed unmatched. The V gene's germline CDR1 is MNHEY and CDR2 SMNVEV (reference sequence).

J is TRBJ2-1 and V is TRBV14; D is uncertain. The V and J ends lost 5 bases and 9 bases respectively, with 11 bases between them. The CDR3 covers 12 residues. Germline V gene sequence: CDR1 SGHDN, CDR2 FVKESK. In DNA form, the CDR3 reads TGTGCCAGCAGCGCCGCAGGTAGTGAGCAGTTCTTC. Its translation is CASSAAGSEQFF.

V is TRBV2 and J is TRBJ2-7, with a possible D match to TRBD2 (5 bases). The CDR3 is 15 residues long. Trimming cost V 6 bases and J 0 bases, with 15 bases left between them. The germline CDR1 and CDR2 sequences are SNHLY and FYNNEI. CDR3: CASSPGGLHSYEQYF. CDR3 in DNA: TGTGCCAGCAGCCCAGGAGGACTCCACTCCTACGAGCAGTACTTC.

The V and J genes are TRBV29-1 and TRBJ2-1; 12 bases agree with TRBD2. Losses at the gene ends were 4 bases for V and 4 bases for J; bases not matched to a gene: 2. Germline V gives CDR1 SQVTM, CDR2 ANQGSEA. The CDR3 runs to 14 residues. CDR3 nucleotide sequence: TGCAGCGTTGCCGGACTAGCGGGATACAATGAGCAGTTCTTC. It yields the protein CSVAGLAGYNEQFF.

The chain carries TRBV6-2 or TRBV6-3 and TRBJ2-7, with D perhaps matching TRBD2 (5 bases). CDR1 MNHEY and CDR2 SVGEGT come from the germline V gene. The ends were cut back, 0 bases at V and 7 bases at J, with 16 bases in the middle. This CDR3 is built from 15 residues. CDR3: CASSYSREVLWEQYV. CDR3 nucleotide sequence: TGTGCCAGCAGTTACTCGAGGGAAGTCCTTTGGGAGCAGTACGTC.

The chain joins TRBV6-6 to TRBJ2-7, with 7 positions matching TRBD1. The CDR3 is made up of 14 amino acids. Germline loops: CDR1 MNHNY, CDR2 SVGAGI (reference sequence). Trimming took 6 bases from V and 3 from J; bases not matched to a gene: 8. The CDR3 DNA reads as TGTGCCAGCAGGGGAAAGACAGGGTACTACGAGCAGTACTTC. Amino acids: CASRGKTGYYEQYF.

The rearrangement links TRBV7-2 to TRBJ2-7; 8 positions match TRBD1. CDR1 is SGHTA, CDR2 FQGNSA, per germline. The CDR3 has 14 residues. V trimming: 3 bases; J trimming: 4 bases; junction bases outside the gene matches: 5. In DNA, the CDR3 is TGTGCCAGCAGCTTCAGAGGACAGGGTTACGAGCAGTACTTC. Protein product: CASSFRGQGYEQYF.

J is TRBJ2-7 and V is TRBV5-6; D is tentatively TRBD1 or TRBD2 (5 bases each). CDR3 length: 15 residues. The ends were cut back, 7 bases at V and 7 bases at J, with 24 bases in the middle. Per germline, CDR1 SGHDT and CDR2 YYEEEE. As DNA, the CDR3 is TGTGCCAGCTCCTGGTTCCGGGACCCTAACGGGGAGCAGTACTTC. It encodes CASSWFRDPNGEQYF. The complete variable domain, with remaining parts taken from reference TRBV5-6 and TRBJ2-7, reads DAGVTQSPTHLIKTRGQQVTLRCSPKSGHDTVSWYQQALGQGPQFIFQYYEEEERQRGNFPDRFSGHQFPNYSSELNVNALLLGDSALYLCASSWFRDPNGEQYFGPGTRLTVT.

This clonotype was seen once. The chain is built from TRBV7-3 and TRBJ2-2; D remains ambiguous. Trimming removed 4 bases from V and 4 bases from J, with 10 bases in between. Germline lookup yields CDR1 SGHTA and CDR2 FQGTGA. The CDR3 loop spans 14 amino acids. The DNA for the CDR3 is TGTGCCAGCAGCTCGACCGGCAGCACCGGGGAGCTGTTTTTT. This gives the protein CASSSTGSTGELFF.

This clonotype was counted once. The J gene is TRBJ2-3, the V gene TRBV4-1; TRBD2 matches 9 bases. V gave up 5 bases and J gave up 6 bases; unmatched junction bases: 12. Germline lookup yields CDR1 MGHRA and CDR2 YSYEKL. The CDR3 loop spans 16 amino acids. This chain's CDR3 is CASSSQSGSGSDTQYF. Here the CDR3 DNA reads TGCGCCAGCAGCTCTCAGTCGGGTAGCGGGAGTGATACGCAGTATTTT.

The chain carries TRBV29-1 and TRBJ2-3; TRBD2 aligns across 8 bases. CDR3 size: 13 residues. The germline gives CDR1 SQVTM, CDR2 ANQGSEA. Trimming at V came to 5 bases and at J to 0 bases, leaving 1 base not matched to a gene. The CDR3 spells CSVLAGSTDTQYF. CDR3 DNA: TGCAGCGTTCTAGCGGGCAGCACAGATACGCAGTATTTT.

This clonotype was recorded only once. The chain links TRBV18 to TRBJ2-7; 7 bases match TRBD1. This CDR3 has 15 amino acids. V dropped 6 bases and J dropped 0; count of bases not matched to a gene: 8. Germline CDR1 reads KGHSH; CDR2 reads LQKENI. CDR3 protein: CASSPGTAHSYEQYV. The CDR3 region has the DNA TGTGCCAGCTCCCCTGGGACAGCACACTCCTACGAGCAGTACGTC.

V is TRBV19 and J is TRBJ2-1, with D tentatively TRBD1 (5 bases). The CDR3 contains 13 residues. Trimming left V 5 bases short and J 4 bases short, with 9 bases between. In germline, CDR1 is LNHDA, CDR2 SQIVND (reference sequence). The CDR3 DNA sequence: TGTGCCAGTAGTGTTGACAGTTACAATGAGCAGTTCTTC. It encodes CASSVDSYNEQFF.

This chain joins TRBV28 and TRBJ2-7, with D tentatively TRBD2 (7 bases). Germline V gene lookup returns CDR1 MDHEN and CDR2 SYDVKM. Trimming shortened V by 6 bases and J by 5 bases, and 20 bases separated the two germline ends. This CDR3 is 15 amino acids long. The CDR3 is CASRAGGGGGDEQYF. DNA for the CDR3: TGTGCCAGCAGAGCTGGGGGCGGGGGCGGCGACGAGCAGTACTTC.

The genes are TRBV5-1 and TRBJ2-7, with D perhaps matching TRBD2 (5 bases). The V and J ends lost 3 bases and 3 bases respectively, with 10 bases between them. This CDR3 has 13 residues. Germline CDR1 is SGHRS and CDR2 is YFSETQ. The DNA for the CDR3 is TGCGCCAGCAGCTACGGTAGCGACTACGAGCAGTACTTC. Its translation is CASSYGSDYEQYF.